The present T cell receptor beta chain was sequenced within a study of blood T cell repertoires in COVID-19. Per the study methods: Scientists estimated how many nucleated cells there were by amplifying reference gene primers. Libraries were prepared by immunoSEQ multiplex PCR; TCRdb keeps only in-frame clonotypes and omits some of them. V and J calls and clone size are given by that table; D and trimming were obtained from the DNA. The sample contains 200,000 or so clones, approximately 80% of which appear only once. With V trimmed by 3 bases and J by 6 bases, 9 bases remained unmatched. Germline lookup yields CDR1 SGDLS and CDR2 YYNGEE. The CDR3 loop spans 14 amino acids.

This receptor was obtained from a man between 60 and 75 years old who had recovered from COVID-19. Sequencing used PBMCs or T cells enriched from blood (not recorded which). V gene TRBV9 combines with J gene TRBJ2-7, with 7 bases aligning to TRBD2. DNA for the CDR3: TGTGCCAGCAGCGAGTCCCTCGGGGGGTCCGAGCAGTACTTC. Encoded protein: CASSESLGGSEQYF.